This T cell receptor beta chain was captured by sequencing in a study of T cell repertoires in cytomegalovirus infection. On the study more broadly: Through public TCR beta signatures, both CMV infection and matching HLA type were indicated. Overall study findings and caveats: The ex vivo response showed dominance by HLA-C-restricted CMV-specific TCR beta clonotypes. Of the TCR beta families, the public ones yielded a cumulative frequency that identified carriers of CMV plus the relevant HLA.

In this sample, this clonotype turned up a few times. Its specificity is unknown. TCRdb reanalysed the reads using MiXCR and keeps one entry per CDR3 protein. The sample contains around 270,000 distinct CDR3 sequences, over 8% of which appear only once. In germline, CDR1 is LNHDA, CDR2 SQIVND (reference sequence). V was trimmed by 6 bases and J by 7 bases, leaving 13 bases between them. This CDR3 comprises 13 residues. This clonotype was sampled from a human donor in good health (CMV status not recorded). Some clones in this sample may be carry-over from other donors' samples. The sequenced material came from PBMCs. V is TRBV19 and J is TRBJ2-1, with D possibly matching TRBD1 (6 bases). CDR3 sequence reads: CASRLTGWNEQFF. The CDR3 coding sequence is TGTGCCAGTAGGTTGACAGGCTGGAATGAGCAGTTCTTC.